Sequencing of this T cell receptor beta chain was carried out in a study of identical twins. Trimming removed 0 bases from V and 3 bases from J; junction bases left unmatched: 6. Germline lookup yields CDR1 SGDLS and CDR2 YYNGEE. The length of the CDR3 is 17 residues. TCRdb analysed the 5' RACE reads with MiXCR anew, one entry per CDR3 protein. This table holds approximately 600,000 distinct CDR3 sequences, just over 7% found once. The data also belong to a second study, concerning yellow fever vaccine responses in identical twins.

This sequence joins TRBV9 and TRBJ2-1; 10 nucleotides match TRBD2. The receptor was isolated from a woman younger than 30 in good health. Material for sequencing was PBMCs. CDR3 in amino acids: CASSVATLAGGYNEQFF. CDR3 coding DNA: TGTGCCAGCAGCGTAGCTACATTAGCGGGAGGCTACAATGAGCAGTTCTTC.